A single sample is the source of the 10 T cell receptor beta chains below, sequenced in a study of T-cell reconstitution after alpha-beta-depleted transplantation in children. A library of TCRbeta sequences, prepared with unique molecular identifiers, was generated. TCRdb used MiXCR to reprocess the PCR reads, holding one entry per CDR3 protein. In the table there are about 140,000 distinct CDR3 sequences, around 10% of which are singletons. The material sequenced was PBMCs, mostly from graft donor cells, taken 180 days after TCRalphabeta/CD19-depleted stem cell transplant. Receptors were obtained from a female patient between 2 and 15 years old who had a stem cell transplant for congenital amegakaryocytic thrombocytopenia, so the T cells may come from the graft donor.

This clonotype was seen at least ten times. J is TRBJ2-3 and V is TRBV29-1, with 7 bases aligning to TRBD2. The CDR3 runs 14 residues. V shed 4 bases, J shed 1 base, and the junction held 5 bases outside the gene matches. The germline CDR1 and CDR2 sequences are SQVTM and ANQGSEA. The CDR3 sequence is CSVGSSGRTDTQYF. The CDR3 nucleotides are TGCAGCGTTGGGTCTAGCGGTCGCACAGATACGCAGTATTTT.

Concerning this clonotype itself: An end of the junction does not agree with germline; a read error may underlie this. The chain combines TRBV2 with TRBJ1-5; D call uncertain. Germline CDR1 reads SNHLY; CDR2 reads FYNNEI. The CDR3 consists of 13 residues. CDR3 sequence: CGSSDQGNQPQHF. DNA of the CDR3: TGTGGCAGCAGTGACCAGGGCAATCAGCCCCAGCATTTT.

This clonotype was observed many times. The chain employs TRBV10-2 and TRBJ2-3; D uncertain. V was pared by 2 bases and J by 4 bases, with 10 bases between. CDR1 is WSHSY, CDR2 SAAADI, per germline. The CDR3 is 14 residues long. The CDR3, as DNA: TGCGCCAGCAGTGAGCATACTGGGGCAGATACGCAGTATTTT. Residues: CASSEHTGADTQYF.

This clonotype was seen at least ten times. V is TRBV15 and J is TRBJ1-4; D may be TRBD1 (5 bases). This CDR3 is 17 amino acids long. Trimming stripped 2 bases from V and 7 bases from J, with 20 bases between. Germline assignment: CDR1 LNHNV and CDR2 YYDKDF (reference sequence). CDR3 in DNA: TGTGCCACCAGCAGAACCCGCGGGGCATTAAGGGGTGAAAAACTGTTTTTT. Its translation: CATSRTRGALRGEKLFF.

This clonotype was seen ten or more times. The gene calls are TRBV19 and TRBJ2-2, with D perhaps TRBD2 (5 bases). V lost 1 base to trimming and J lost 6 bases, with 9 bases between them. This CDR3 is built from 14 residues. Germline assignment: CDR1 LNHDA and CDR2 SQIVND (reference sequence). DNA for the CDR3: TGTGCCAGTAGTATAGCCGTCGGGGCCGGGGAGCTGTTTTTT. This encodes CASSIAVGAGELFF.

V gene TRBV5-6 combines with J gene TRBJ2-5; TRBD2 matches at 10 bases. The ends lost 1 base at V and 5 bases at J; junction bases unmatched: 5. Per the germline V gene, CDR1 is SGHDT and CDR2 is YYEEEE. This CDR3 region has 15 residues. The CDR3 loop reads CASSLRSSGSETQYF. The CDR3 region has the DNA TGTGCCAGCAGCTTGAGGTCTAGCGGGAGTGAGACCCAGTACTTC.

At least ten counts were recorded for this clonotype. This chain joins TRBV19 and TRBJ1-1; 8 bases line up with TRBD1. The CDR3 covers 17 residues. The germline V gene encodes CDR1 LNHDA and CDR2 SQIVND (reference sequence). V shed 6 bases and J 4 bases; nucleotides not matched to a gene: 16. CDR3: CASRPLGRQGRGTEAFF. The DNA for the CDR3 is TGTGCCAGTAGACCGTTGGGCAGACAGGGGAGAGGCACTGAAGCTTTCTTT.

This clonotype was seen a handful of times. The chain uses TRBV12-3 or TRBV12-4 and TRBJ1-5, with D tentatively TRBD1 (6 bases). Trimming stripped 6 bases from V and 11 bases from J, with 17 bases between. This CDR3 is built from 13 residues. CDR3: CASRDFGDTAQHF. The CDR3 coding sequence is TGTGCCAGCAGAGACTTCGGGGACACAGCCCAGCATTTT.

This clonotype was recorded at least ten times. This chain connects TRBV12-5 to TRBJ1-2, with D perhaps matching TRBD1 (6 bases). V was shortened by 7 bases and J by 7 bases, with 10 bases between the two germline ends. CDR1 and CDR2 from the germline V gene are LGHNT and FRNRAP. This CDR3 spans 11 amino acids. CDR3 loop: CASAGGGGYTF. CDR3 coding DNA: TGTGCTAGTGCCGGGGGCGGTGGCTACACCTTC.

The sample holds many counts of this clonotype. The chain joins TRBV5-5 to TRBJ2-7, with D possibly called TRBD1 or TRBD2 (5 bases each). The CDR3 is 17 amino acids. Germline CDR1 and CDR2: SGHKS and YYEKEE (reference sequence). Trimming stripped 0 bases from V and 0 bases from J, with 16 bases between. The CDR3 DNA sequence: TGTGCCAGCAGCTTGGGGCTAACAACGGGGACCTCCTACGAGCAGTACTTC. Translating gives CASSLGLTTGTSYEQYF.